This record concerns one T cell receptor beta chain sequence. The antigen remains undetermined. In germline, CDR1 is SGHRS, CDR2 YFSETQ. V shed 2 bases and J 4 bases; nucleotides not matched to a gene: 7. This CDR3 spans 16 amino acids. This entry is derived from a study of OX40 agonist ivuxolimab in advanced cancers. Study as a whole: Patients were treated with ivuxolimab, an agonistic anti-OX40 (CD134) antibody. A history of anti-PD-1, anti-PD-L1 or anti-CTLA-4 therapy was acceptable, and about 40% had some.

Clones were sequenced by immunoSEQ multiplex PCR, and TCRdb holds only the in-frame ones, with some missing. The sample includes about 53,000 clones, about 88% of them seen just once. Study-level points and caveats: By week 6 at 0.1 to 3.0 mg/kg, blood CD4+ and CD8+ T cells had expanded clonally.

The V call is TRBV5-1, the J call TRBJ2-1, with TRBD2 matching 9 bases. The input for sequencing was CD4+ or CD8+ T cells sorted from blood, taken in a trial of the OX40 agonist ivuxolimab. The receptor was isolated from an adult with an advanced solid tumor such as melanoma, head and neck, liver or kidney cancer. The CDR3 coding sequence is TGCGCCAGCAGCTTAGTGCTAGCGGGAACATACAATGAGCAGTTCTTC. Translated, it gives CASSLVLAGTYNEQFF.